These T cell receptor beta chains were read from a single sample in a study of blood T cell repertoires in COVID-19. TCRdb's table, derived via immunoSEQ multiplex PCR, lists solely in-frame clones and lacks some. Counted here are about 200,000 clones, approximately 84% occurring once; the ten biggest clones make up 5.9%. The sequenced sample was peripheral blood. Every receptor here comes from an elderly man with acute or convalescent COVID-19. CDR3s leave out the opening cysteine and the closing phenylalanine or tryptophan.

>TRBV7-2
ASSLEVAGGSTDTQY
>TRBV11-3
ASSSSQGHYGYT
>TRBV30
AWSVRAGGTDTQY
>TRBV5-1
ASSLDGQQPIYEQY
>TRBV7-8
ASSLAGGRDTQY
>TRBV27
ASSPFGGTDTQY
>TRBV11-3
ASRPLLGTSGTNEQF
>TRBV18
ASSPGPGMNQPQH
>TRBV5-1
ASSWEGQGYGYT
>TRBV12-3/TRBV12-4
ASSLGVRGGSF
>TRBV6-5
ASSFRDRGSYEQY
>TRBV6-1
ASSEMGTGVRETQY
>TRBV5-1
ASSLVVGSHNEQF
>TRBV7-9
ASSFKQGTSSGNTIY